The 9 T cell receptor beta chains listed next were all sequenced from one sample in a study of blood T cell repertoires in COVID-19. The assay was immunoSEQ multiplex PCR, and TCRdb's table has in-frame clones only and misses some. Of around 300,000 clones listed, 90% are singletons. Sequences were obtained from peripheral blood. These receptors were obtained from a woman aged 40 to 50 with COVID-19, enrolled during active disease.

The V and J genes are TRBV7-9 and TRBJ1-1, with D possibly TRBD1 on 6 matching bases. The CDR3 runs 18 residues. Germline CDR1 is SEHNR and CDR2 is FQNEAQ (reference sequence). Trimming stripped 2 bases from V and 1 base from J, with 20 bases between. The CDR3 loop is CASSLLLGAWSPNTEAFF. The CDR3 DNA sequence: TGTGCCAGCAGCTTATTGTTGGGGGCGTGGAGCCCGAACACTGAAGCTTTCTTT.

This clone was seen a single time. In nucleotides, the CDR3 is TGTGCCAGCAGCTTAGTTGGCGGGGGCGACACCGGGGAGCTGTTTTTT. It specifies CASSLVGGGDTGELFF. The chain carries TRBV7-2 and TRBJ2-2; a weak D match, TRBD2 (7 bases). Trimming left V 1 base short and J 3 bases short, with 12 bases between. Germline CDR1 is SGHTA and CDR2 is FQGNSA. There are 16 residues in the CDR3.

The rearrangement uses TRBV12-3 or TRBV12-4 and TRBJ1-2, with TRBD1 identical over 9 bases. V lost 6 bases, J lost 8 bases, and 7 bases stayed unmatched. The CDR3 consists of 13 residues. Here the CDR3 reads CASRQGQGGGYTF. CDR3 DNA sequence: TGTGCCAGCAGACAGGGACAGGGTGGCGGCTACACCTTC.

The chain recombines TRBV9 with TRBJ2-2, with 7 nucleotides matching TRBD2. The CDR3 has 16 amino acids. Germline V gene lookup returns CDR1 SGDLS and CDR2 YYNGEE. Trimming cost V 0 bases and J 1 base; bases outside gene matches: 3. The DNA of the CDR3 is TGTGCCAGCAGCGTAGGGCTAGCGGAGAACACCGGGGAGCTGTTTTTT. This translates into CASSVGLAENTGELFF.

This chain uses TRBV28 with TRBJ1-5; no clear D gene. Germline V CDR1 and CDR2: MDHEN, SYDVKM. CDR3 length: 16 residues. Trimming removed 5 bases at V and 1 base at J, with 15 bases between. The DNA for the CDR3 is TGTGCCAGCAGTCCGCCTCGTCCGGTAAGCAATCAGCCCCAGCATTTT. Its protein is CASSPPRPVSNQPQHF. The full variable domain, completed using reference TRBV28 and TRBJ1-5, is DVKVTQSSRYLVKRTGEKVFLECVQDMDHENMFWYRQDPGLGLRLIYFSYDVKMKEKGDIPEGYSVSREKKERFSLILESASTNQTSMYLCASSPPRPVSNQPQHFGDGTRLSIL.

The genes are TRBV7-6 and TRBJ2-5; weak D call: TRBD1 (5 bases). The V end lost 1 base, the J end lost 7 bases, and 10 bases lay between the germline ends. In germline, CDR1 is SGHVS, CDR2 FNYEAQ. The CDR3 spans 13 residues. CDR3 nucleotide sequence: TGTGCCAGCAGCTTAGGCCAGGGCGGGACCCAGTACTTC. It encodes CASSLGQGGTQYF.

The chain employs TRBV15 and TRBJ2-2, with 9 bases lining up with TRBD1. This CDR3 is built from 16 residues. Germline V gene data show CDR1 as LNHNV and CDR2 as YYDKDF (reference sequence). Trimming took 0 bases from V and 7 from J; bases not matched to a gene: 6. The CDR3 here is CATSRETGGLGGELFF. Written as DNA, the CDR3 is TGTGCCACCAGCAGAGAAACAGGGGGCTTGGGCGGGGAGCTGTTTTTT.

The chain combines TRBV5-1 with TRBJ1-1, with D perhaps matching TRBD1 (5 bases). The CDR3 spans 14 residues. CDR1 and CDR2 (germline): SGHRS, YFSETQ. Deletions cut 1 base from V and 5 bases from J, with 12 bases between. In DNA form, the CDR3 reads TGCGCCAGCAGCTTGAATCCGGCAGGGACTGAAGCTTTCTTT. Encoded protein: CASSLNPAGTEAFF.

This clone was observed a single time. The chain recombines TRBV27 with TRBJ2-7, with 10 bases that match TRBD2. Germline lookup yields CDR1 MNHEY and CDR2 SMNVEV (reference sequence). The J segment lost 2 bases and the V segment lost 2 bases, leaving 12 bases of the junction unmatched. The CDR3 totals 18 residues. DNA of the CDR3: TGTGCCAGCAGTTTAAAGTATAAGGCTAGCGGGGGTACCTACGAGCAGTACTTC. This translates into CASSLKYKASGGTYEQYF.